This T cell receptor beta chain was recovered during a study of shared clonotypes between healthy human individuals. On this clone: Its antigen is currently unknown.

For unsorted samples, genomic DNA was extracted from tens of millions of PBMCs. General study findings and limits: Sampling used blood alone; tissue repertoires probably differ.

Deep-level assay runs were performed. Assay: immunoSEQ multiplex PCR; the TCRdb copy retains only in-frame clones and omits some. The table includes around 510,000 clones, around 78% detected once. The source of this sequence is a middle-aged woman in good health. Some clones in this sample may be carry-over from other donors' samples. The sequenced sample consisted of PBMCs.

In DNA form, the CDR3 reads TGTGCCAGCAGCCGCGACAGGGATGGAGAGACCCAGTACTTC. This encodes CASSRDRDGETQYF. The V and J genes are TRBV11-2 and TRBJ2-5, with 7 bases aligning to TRBD1. This CDR3 contains 14 residues. CDR1 SGHAT and CDR2 FQNNGV come from the germline V gene. Unmatched junction bases numbered 7, after V lost 5 bases and J lost 4 bases.